In its sample, the clone carrying this TCR beta chain ranks as medium-sized (0.01 to 0.1%). Its antigen remains unidentified. The sample comes from a study of circulating CD8 cells and anti-PD-1 response in melanoma. Each library started from approximately 14 ng of total RNA using the QIAseq Immune Repertoire TCR panel. TCRdb reprocessed the reads with MiXCR, giving one entry per CDR3 protein. The table records over a thousand distinct CDR3 sequences, roughly 11% of them present only once. Overall study findings and caveats: DNEG was most diverse; TIGIT repertoires were least diverse. Expanded sorted subsets were checked for tumor reactivity using peptides.

Sorting of live CD3+CD8+TCRalphabeta+ cells by PD-1 and/or TIGIT gave four subsets. J was trimmed by 0 bases and V by 5 bases; bases with no gene match: 2. Germline CDR1 and CDR2: SGHAT and FQNNGV. The CDR3 consists of 15 residues. The rearrangement links TRBV11-2 to TRBJ2-3, with 10 bases lining up with TRBD2. This specimen was CD8+ T cells from PBMCs, taken at baseline or after one month of anti-PD-1 therapy (not recorded which). This TCR was recovered from a human donor with melanoma. The CDR3 DNA follows: TGTGCCAGCAGCCGGACTAGCGGAAGCACAGATACGCAGTATTTT. The encoded protein is CASSRTSGSTDTQYF. Based on the CDR3 plus reference TRBV11-2 and TRBJ2-3, the full variable domain is EAGVAQSPRYKIIEKRQSVAFWCNPISGHATLYWYQQILGQGPKLLIQFQNNGVVDDSQLPKDRFSAERLKGVDSTLKIQPAKLEDSAVYLCASSRTSGSTDTQYFGPGTRLTVL.